The 28 T cell receptor beta chains below come from one sample, sequenced in a study of blood T cell repertoires in COVID-19. Produced via immunoSEQ multiplex PCR; TCRdb's table is partial and in-frame only. The sample includes 95,000 to 100,000 clones, approximately 81% of them seen just once. The sample was peripheral blood. Receptor source: an elderly woman with acute or convalescent COVID-19.

This clone has a handful of counts. J is TRBJ1-1 and V is TRBV10-3; a weak D match, TRBD1 (5 bases). From germline, CDR1 is ENHRY and CDR2 SYGVKD. Trimming pared 4 bases from V and 0 bases from J, leaving 9 bases between. This CDR3 spans 14 amino acids. In DNA, the CDR3 is TGTGCCATCAGTGTGGGGGGGATGAACACTGAAGCTTTCTTT. Translated: CAISVGGMNTEAFF.

This chain connects TRBV7-3 to TRBJ2-5, with TRBD2 identical over 9 bases. The J segment lost 5 bases and the V segment lost 5 bases, leaving 9 bases of the junction unmatched. CDR3 size: 15 residues. In germline, CDR1 is SGHTA, CDR2 FQGTGA. For the CDR3, the DNA is TGTGCCAGCAGCCCAGCGCGGGGGGGCACGGAGACCCAGTACTTC. This gives the protein CASSPARGGTETQYF.

Concerning this clone: Other nucleotide sequences from this sample produce the same CDR3. The chain combines TRBV25-1 with TRBJ1-1; 9 nucleotides align to TRBD1. The CDR3 runs 14 residues. From germline, CDR1 is MGHDK and CDR2 SYGVNS. J lost 9 bases, V lost 4 bases, and 9 bases had no gene match. CDR3 sequence reads: CASSAGQGTFQAFF. The CDR3 DNA follows: TGTGCCAGCAGTGCAGGACAGGGGACCTTTCAAGCTTTCTTT.

Only a few counts were recorded for this clone. V usage is TRBV7-2 and J usage is TRBJ1-1; 12 bases line up with TRBD1. The CDR3 runs to 14 residues. Germline CDR1 and CDR2: SGHTA and FQGNSA. V was clipped by 5 bases and J by 11 bases; unmatched bases: 9. CDR3 sequence: CASSPAVGQGAAFF. CDR3 DNA sequence: TGTGCCAGCAGCCCAGCGGTGGGACAGGGGGCCGCTTTCTTT. Using reference TRBV7-2 and TRBJ1-1 for the parts outside the CDR3, the full variable domain is GAGVSQSPSNKVTEKGKDVELRCDPISGHTALYWYRQSLGQGLEFLIYFQGNSAPDKSGLPSDRFSAERTGGSVSTLTIQRTQQEDSAVYLCASSPAVGQGAAFFGQGTRLTVV.

The rearrangement links TRBV28 to TRBJ2-1; possible D gene TRBD1, 5 bases. V dropped 2 bases and J dropped 5 bases, with 7 bases sitting between them. The CDR3 consists of 13 residues. Germline V CDR1 and CDR2: MDHEN, SYDVKM. DNA for the CDR3: TGTGCCAGCAGTTTACTAGGGGACAATGAGCAGTTCTTC. Translation gives CASSLLGDNEQFF.

The chain joins TRBV7-8 to TRBJ2-3; 11 nucleotides agree with TRBD2. Looked up from germline, CDR1 is SGHVS and CDR2 is FQNEAQ. The CDR3 extends over 15 amino acids. The trim removed 5 bases at V and 2 bases at J, leaving 3 bases unmatched. CDR3 in DNA: TGTGCCAGCAGCCCGGGACTAGCGGACACAGATACGCAGTATTTT. Protein product: CASSPGLADTDTQYF.

This chain links TRBV5-8 with TRBJ1-6; D ambiguous. Germline values: CDR1 SGHTS, CDR2 YDEGEE. The CDR3 length is 17 residues. V was cut by 2 bases and J by 0 bases, with 12 bases left in between. CDR3 amino acids: CASSLDPGSSYNSPLHF. As DNA, the CDR3 is TGTGCCAGCAGCTTAGACCCCGGGAGCTCCTATAATTCACCCCTCCACTTT.

This chain links TRBV20-1 with TRBJ1-5; D is undetermined. The CDR3 runs to 13 residues. Germline CDR1 DFQATT, CDR2 SNEGSKA (reference sequence). The ends were cut back, 3 bases at V and 4 bases at J, with 10 bases in the middle. CDR3 region: CSASVAGNQPQHF. The CDR3 nucleotides are TGCAGTGCTAGTGTGGCGGGGAATCAGCCCCAGCATTTT.

The V and J genes are TRBV18 and TRBJ1-1; 7 positions agree with TRBD1. Germline assignment: CDR1 KGHSH and CDR2 LQKENI. The CDR3 contains 14 residues. The V segment lost 3 bases and the J segment 2 bases; nucleotides outside the gene matches: 3. CDR3 DNA: TGTGCCAGCTCACCCGGGACAGTTAACACTGAAGCTTTCTTT. Its translation: CASSPGTVNTEAFF. Together with reference TRBV18 and TRBJ1-1, the CDR3 gives the full variable domain: NAGVMQNPRHLVRRRGQEARLRCSPMKGHSHVYWYRQLPEEGLKFMVYLQKENIIDESGMPKERFSAEFPKEGPSILRIQQVVRGDSAAYFCASSPGTVNTEAFFGQGTRLTVV.

The rearrangement links TRBV18 to TRBJ2-7; TRBD1 matches 7 bases. The V segment lost 1 base and the J segment 2 bases; nucleotides outside the gene matches: 17. Germline CDR1 and CDR2: KGHSH and LQKENI. The CDR3 runs to 19 residues. CDR3 sequence: CASSPRVVNRGYWPYEQYF. CDR3 in DNA: TGTGCCAGCTCACCACGCGTTGTAAACAGGGGCTATTGGCCCTACGAGCAGTACTTC.

The chain employs TRBV28 and TRBJ1-1, with 7 bases aligning to TRBD1. The J segment lost 1 base and the V segment lost 3 bases, leaving 2 bases of the junction unmatched. This CDR3 comprises 14 residues. The germline V gene has CDR1 MDHEN and CDR2 SYDVKM. CDR3 loop: CASSFGDRNTEAFF. In DNA form, the CDR3 reads TGTGCCAGCAGTTTTGGGGACAGGAACACTGAAGCTTTCTTT. Full variable domain (rest looked up from reference TRBV28 and TRBJ1-1): DVKVTQSSRYLVKRTGEKVFLECVQDMDHENMFWYRQDPGLGLRLIYFSYDVKMKEKGDIPEGYSVSREKKERFSLILESASTNQTSMYLCASSFGDRNTEAFFGQGTRLTVV.

The chain links TRBV29-1 to TRBJ1-1; 7 nucleotides agree with TRBD1. CDR1 and CDR2 (germline): SQVTM, ANQGSEA. The CDR3 sequence is 13 residues long. V lost 7 bases and J lost 1; bases outside the gene matches: 6. CDR3 residues: CSARGQPNTEAFF. CDR3 coding DNA: TGCAGCGCCCGGGGACAGCCGAACACTGAAGCTTTCTTT.

This chain links TRBV3-1 (or the pseudogene TRBV3-2) with TRBJ2-2; no definite D call. Looked up from germline, CDR1 is LGHDT and CDR2 is YNNKEL (reference sequence). This CDR3 is built from 13 residues. Deletions cut 2 bases from V and 6 bases from J, with 7 bases between. Written as DNA, the CDR3 is TGTGCCAGCAGCCAAAATCCCGCCGGGGAGCTGTTTTTT. The encoded protein is CASSQNPAGELFF.

This chain uses TRBV28 with TRBJ1-5, with D unresolved. Germline lookup yields CDR1 MDHEN and CDR2 SYDVKM. CDR3 size: 13 residues. The ends were cut back, 6 bases at V and 5 bases at J, with 11 bases in the middle. The CDR3, as DNA: TGTGCCAGCAGCCTTGGCCCAGATCAGCCCCAGCATTTT. Translated: CASSLGPDQPQHF.

The chain has TRBV7-2 and TRBJ1-1; possible D gene TRBD1, 6 bases. The CDR3 has 14 residues. Germline V lookup: CDR1 SGHTA, CDR2 FQGNSA. V was trimmed by 4 bases and J by 5 bases, leaving 14 bases between them. The CDR3 spells CASSSVQGMTEAFF. The CDR3 DNA sequence: TGTGCCAGCAGCTCAGTACAGGGAATGACTGAAGCTTTCTTT.

The V gene is TRBV24-1, the J gene TRBJ2-2; 7 bases agree with TRBD2. Germline V gene data show CDR1 as KGHDR and CDR2 as SFDVKD. V was pared by 12 bases and J by 9 bases, with 18 bases of the junction left unmatched. The CDR3 contains 15 residues. The CDR3 spells CAPVGGGVWTRELFF. CDR3 bases: TGTGCCCCGGTGGGGGGAGGGGTATGGACCAGGGAGCTGTTTTTT.

This clone was detected only a few times. The chain combines TRBV19 with TRBJ1-2; no clear D gene. The V and J ends lost 5 bases and 4 bases respectively, with 11 bases between them. The CDR3 consists of 13 residues. The germline gives CDR1 LNHDA, CDR2 SQIVND (reference sequence). The CDR3 loop reads CASSPPDSYGYTF. For the CDR3, the DNA is TGTGCCAGTAGTCCTCCAGACTCCTATGGCTACACCTTC.

The V gene is TRBV5-6, the J gene TRBJ1-1; 7 nucleotides agree with TRBD1. This CDR3 has 15 amino acids. Germline V gene sequence: CDR1 SGHDT, CDR2 YYEEEE. V was clipped by 4 bases and J by 3 bases; unmatched bases: 9. The CDR3 loop is CASSLGQLSDTEAFF. In DNA form, the CDR3 reads TGTGCCAGCAGCCTGGGACAGTTATCGGACACTGAAGCTTTCTTT. The full variable domain, its missing parts supplied by reference TRBV5-6 and TRBJ1-1, is DAGVTQSPTHLIKTRGQQVTLRCSPKSGHDTVSWYQQALGQGPQFIFQYYEEEERQRGNFPDRFSGHQFPNYSSELNVNALLLGDSALYLCASSLGQLSDTEAFFGQGTRLTVV.

This sequence joins TRBV14 and TRBJ2-1; TRBD1 agrees at 7 bases. V shed 4 bases, J shed 3 bases, and the junction held 12 bases outside the gene matches. The length of the CDR3 is 17 residues. CDR1 is SGHDN and CDR2 is FVKESK in the germline V gene. Here the CDR3 DNA reads TGTGCCAGCAGCCTGACAGGGCGTCGGTTGGGCTACAATGAGCAGTTCTTC. This codes for CASSLTGRRLGYNEQFF.

In its sample, this clone was seen a few times. V usage is TRBV28 and J usage is TRBJ1-1, with TRBD1 matching 9 bases. The trim removed 7 bases at V and 7 bases at J, leaving 10 bases unmatched. The germline CDR1 and CDR2 sequences are MDHEN and SYDVKM. The CDR3 extends over 14 amino acids. CDR3 in DNA: TGTGCCAGCATCCCCCGGGACAGGGCTGTTGAAGCTTTCTTT. Protein: CASIPRDRAVEAFF.

V gene TRBV24-1 combines with J gene TRBJ2-1; D is perhaps TRBD2 (6 bases). The CDR3 consists of 16 residues. Germline V gene sequence: CDR1 KGHDR, CDR2 SFDVKD. Trimming cost V 1 base and J 4 bases, with 13 bases left between them. This CDR3 is CATSDFVGGPYNEQFF. The DNA of the CDR3 is TGTGCCACCAGTGATTTTGTCGGGGGTCCTTACAATGAGCAGTTCTTC.

A single count supports this clone. J is TRBJ2-7 and V is TRBV28, with 7 bases fitting TRBD1. This CDR3 comprises 13 residues. Germline V gene data show CDR1 as MDHEN and CDR2 as SYDVKM. V gave up 4 bases and J gave up 4 bases; unmatched junction bases: 4. In nucleotides, the CDR3 is TGTGCCAGCAGTTCCGCACAGGGGTACGAGCAGTACTTC. It translates to CASSSAQGYEQYF.

This clone was recorded once. The rearrangement uses TRBV19 and TRBJ2-7, with 9 nucleotides matching TRBD2. Germline V gives CDR1 LNHDA, CDR2 SQIVND (reference sequence). V trimming: 5 bases; J trimming: 1 base; junction bases outside the gene matches: 3. The CDR3 extends over 14 amino acids. CDR3 residues: CASSSSGTSYEQYF. The CDR3 nucleotides are TGTGCCAGTAGTTCTAGCGGGACATCCTACGAGCAGTACTTC.

The CDR3 loop reads CASSLDRGNEQFF. The CDR3 DNA reads as TGTGCCAGCAGCTTGGACAGGGGCAATGAGCAGTTCTTC. This chain connects TRBV11-2 to TRBJ2-1, with 9 bases identical to TRBD1. V lost 3 bases to trimming and J lost 6 bases; unmatched junction nucleotides: 0. Germline lookup yields CDR1 SGHAT and CDR2 FQNNGV. The CDR3 length is 13 residues.

This chain connects TRBV18 to TRBJ1-2; D is unclear. The CDR3 consists of 15 residues. Deletions cut 5 bases from V and 4 bases from J, with 17 bases between. CDR1 is KGHSH and CDR2 is LQKENI in the germline V gene. Here the CDR3 reads CASSDGRIRGYGYTF. Written as DNA, the CDR3 is TGTGCCAGCTCAGATGGACGGATACGGGGCTATGGCTACACCTTC.

This chain uses TRBV6-6 with TRBJ2-1, with TRBD1 identical over 7 bases. The V segment lost 8 bases and the J segment 4 bases; nucleotides outside the gene matches: 8. The CDR3 has 14 residues. Germline V gives CDR1 MNHNY, CDR2 SVGAGI (reference sequence). The CDR3 region has the DNA TGTGCCAGCGCCCGACAGGGCCCTTACAATGAGCAGTTCTTC. This translates into CASARQGPYNEQFF.

The chain links TRBV2 to TRBJ2-5, with TRBD2 matching over 8 bases. Per the germline V gene, CDR1 is SNHLY and CDR2 is FYNNEI. The CDR3 totals 14 residues. The trim removed 7 bases at V and 1 base at J, leaving 5 bases unmatched. CDR3 coding DNA: TGTGCCAGCAAGCGGGGGCCCCTCCAAGAGACCCAGTACTTC. It codes for CASKRGPLQETQYF.

As DNA, the CDR3 is TGCAGTGCTAGAGATCAGACTGAAGCTTTCTTT. This translates into CSARDQTEAFF. V gene TRBV20-1 combines with J gene TRBJ1-1; no firm D call. CDR3 size: 11 residues. Trimming left V 0 bases short and J 5 bases short, with 4 bases between. CDR1 DFQATT and CDR2 SNEGSKA come from the germline V gene (reference sequence).